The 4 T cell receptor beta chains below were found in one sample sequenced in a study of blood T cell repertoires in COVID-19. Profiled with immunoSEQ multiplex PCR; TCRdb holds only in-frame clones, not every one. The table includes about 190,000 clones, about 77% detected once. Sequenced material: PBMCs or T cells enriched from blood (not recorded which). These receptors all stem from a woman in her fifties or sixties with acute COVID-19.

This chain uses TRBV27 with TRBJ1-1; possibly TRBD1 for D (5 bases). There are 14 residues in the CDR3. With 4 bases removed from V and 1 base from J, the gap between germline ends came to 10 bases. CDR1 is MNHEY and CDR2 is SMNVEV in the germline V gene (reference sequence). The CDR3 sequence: CASSWGRGNTEAFF. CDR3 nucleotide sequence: TGTGCCAGCAGTTGGGGGAGGGGGAACACTGAAGCTTTCTTT.

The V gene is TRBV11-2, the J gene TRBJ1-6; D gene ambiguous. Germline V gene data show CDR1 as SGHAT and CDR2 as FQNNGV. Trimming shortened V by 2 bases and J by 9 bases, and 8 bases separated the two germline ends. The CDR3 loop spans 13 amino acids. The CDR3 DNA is TGTGCCAGCAGCTTAAGAGGCGGTTCACCCCTCCACTTT. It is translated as CASSLRGGSPLHF.

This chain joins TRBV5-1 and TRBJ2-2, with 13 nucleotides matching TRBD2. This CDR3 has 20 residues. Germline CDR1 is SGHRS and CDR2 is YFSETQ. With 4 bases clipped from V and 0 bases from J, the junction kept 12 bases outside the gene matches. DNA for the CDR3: TGCGCCAGCAGCACCCTTGGGACTAGCGGGGCGCGACCGAACACCGGGGAGCTGTTTTTT. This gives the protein CASSTLGTSGARPNTGELFF.

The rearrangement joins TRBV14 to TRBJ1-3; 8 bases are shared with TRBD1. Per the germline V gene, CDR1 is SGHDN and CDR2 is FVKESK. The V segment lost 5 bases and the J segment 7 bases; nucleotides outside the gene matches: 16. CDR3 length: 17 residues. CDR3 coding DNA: TGTGCCAGCAGCTCACGGTCGGACAGGGTCGCTTGGAACACCATATATTTT. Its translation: CASSSRSDRVAWNTIYF.